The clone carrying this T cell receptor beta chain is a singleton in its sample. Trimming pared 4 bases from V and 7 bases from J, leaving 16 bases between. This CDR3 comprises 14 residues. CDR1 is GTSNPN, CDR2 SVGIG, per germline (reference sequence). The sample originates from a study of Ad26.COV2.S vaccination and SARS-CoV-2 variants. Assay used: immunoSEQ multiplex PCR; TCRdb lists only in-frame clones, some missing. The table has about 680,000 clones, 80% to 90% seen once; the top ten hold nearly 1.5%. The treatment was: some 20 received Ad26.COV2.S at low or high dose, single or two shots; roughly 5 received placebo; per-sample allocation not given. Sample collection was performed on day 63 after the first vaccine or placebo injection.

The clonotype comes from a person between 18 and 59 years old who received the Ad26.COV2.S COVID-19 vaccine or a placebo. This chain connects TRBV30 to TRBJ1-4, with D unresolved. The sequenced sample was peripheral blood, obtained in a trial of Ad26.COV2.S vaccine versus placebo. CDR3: CAWTRDLAGEKLFF. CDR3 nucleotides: TGTGCCTGGACCCGGGATTTGGCTGGTGAAAAACTGTTTTTT.